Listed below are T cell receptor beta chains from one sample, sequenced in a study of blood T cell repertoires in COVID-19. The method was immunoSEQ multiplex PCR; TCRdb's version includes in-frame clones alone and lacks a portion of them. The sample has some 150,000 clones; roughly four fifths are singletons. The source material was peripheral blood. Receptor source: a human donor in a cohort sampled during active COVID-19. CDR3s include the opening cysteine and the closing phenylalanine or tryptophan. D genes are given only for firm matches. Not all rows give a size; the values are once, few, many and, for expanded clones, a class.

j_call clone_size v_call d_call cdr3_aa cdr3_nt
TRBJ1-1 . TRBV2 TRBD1 CASRGQGMAEAFF TGTGCCAGCAGGGGACAGGGGATGGCCGAAGCTTTCTTT
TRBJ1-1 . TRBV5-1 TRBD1 CASSSGGRGTEAFF TGCGCCAGCAGTTCAGGGGGGAGAGGAACTGAAGCTTTCTTT
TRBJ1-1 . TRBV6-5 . CASRPRQESTEAFF TGTGCCAGCAGGCCCCGACAGGAGAGCACTGAAGCTTTCTTT
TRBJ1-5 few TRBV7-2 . CASSFRDNQPQHF TGTGCCAGCAGCTTCCGGGACAATCAGCCCCAGCATTTT
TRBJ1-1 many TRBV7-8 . CASSSQGITEAFF TGTGCCAGCAGCTCCCAGGGGATCACTGAAGCTTTCTTT
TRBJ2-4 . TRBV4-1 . CASSQVGLGGNIQYF TGCGCCAGCAGCCAAGTTGGGCTAGGCGGGAACATTCAGTACTTC
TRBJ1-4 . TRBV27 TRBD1 CASSLILGKTGEVEKLFF TGTGCCAGCAGTCTTATTCTTGGAAAGACAGGGGAAGTAGAAAAACTGTTTTTT
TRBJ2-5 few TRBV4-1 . CASSQGEGRETQYF TGCGCCAGCAGCCAAGGAGAGGGCCGAGAGACCCAGTACTTC
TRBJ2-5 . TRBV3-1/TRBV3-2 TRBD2 CASSQTSGVYQETQYF TGTGCCAGCAGCCAAACTAGCGGGGTCTACCAAGAGACCCAGTACTTC
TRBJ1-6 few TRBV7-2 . CASSLEGVNSPLHF TGTGCCAGCAGCTTAGAAGGGGTTAATTCACCCCTCCACTTT
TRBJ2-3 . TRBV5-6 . CASRGGTDTQYF TGTGCCAGCAGAGGAGGCACAGATACGCAGTATTTT
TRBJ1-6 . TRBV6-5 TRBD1 CASSYDRTGYSPLHF TGTGCCAGCAGTTACGACCGGACAGGGTATTCACCCCTCCACTTT
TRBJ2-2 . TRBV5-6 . CASSLGGAGELFF TGTGCCAGCAGCTTGGGTGGAGCCGGGGAGCTGTTTTTT
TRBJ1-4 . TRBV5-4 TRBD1 CASSLGGTGQKLFF TGTGCCAGCAGCTTGGGTGGGACAGGGCAAAAACTGTTTTTT
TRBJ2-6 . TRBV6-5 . CASSRTGANVLTF TGTGCCAGCAGCAGAACTGGGGCCAACGTCCTGACTTTC
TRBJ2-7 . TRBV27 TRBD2 CASAKLAGARTSEQYF TGTGCCAGCGCGAAACTAGCGGGGGCCCGTACGTCCGAGCAGTACTTC
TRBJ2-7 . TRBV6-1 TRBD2 CASSEVGGSEQYF TGTGCCAGCAGTGAAGTCGGGGGGAGCGAGCAGTACTTC
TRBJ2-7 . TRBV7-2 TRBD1 CASSMRQGGYEQYF TGTGCCAGCAGCATGAGACAGGGTGGGTACGAGCAGTACTTC
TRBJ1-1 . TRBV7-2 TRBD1 CASSLQDRAPGEAFF TGTGCCAGCAGCTTACAAGACAGGGCCCCAGGGGAAGCTTTCTTT
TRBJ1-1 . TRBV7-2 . CASSLRTEAFF TGTGCCAGCAGCTTACGGACTGAAGCTTTCTTT
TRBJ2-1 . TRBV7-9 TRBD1 CASSWDRGLNEQFF TGTGCCAGCAGTTGGGACAGGGGGCTCAATGAGCAGTTCTTC
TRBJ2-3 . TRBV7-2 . CASSLALASTDTQYF TGTGCCAGCAGCTTAGCCCTGGCTAGCACAGATACGCAGTATTTT
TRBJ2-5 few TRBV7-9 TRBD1 CASSLGDRMAQYF TGTGCCAGCAGCTTAGGGGACAGGATGGCCCAGTACTTC
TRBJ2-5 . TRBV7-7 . CASSLVGGTAKETQYF TGTGCTAGCAGCTTAGTGGGCGGGACAGCAAAAGAGACCCAGTACTTC
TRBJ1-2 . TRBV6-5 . CASSTGGGSYGYTF TGTGCCAGCAGTACGGGAGGGGGGAGCTATGGCTACACCTTC
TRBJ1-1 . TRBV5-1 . CASSLSAWELNTEAFF TGCGCCAGCAGCTTGTCCGCGTGGGAGTTGAACACTGAAGCTTTCTTT
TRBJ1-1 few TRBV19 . CASRGGRTEAFF TGTGCCAGTCGAGGGGGTCGGACTGAAGCTTTCTTT
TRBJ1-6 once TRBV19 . CASTQPSRYGDNSPLHF TGTGCCAGTACCCAACCTTCGAGGTACGGGGATAATTCACCCCTCCACTTT
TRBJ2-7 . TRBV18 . CASSPRSPGALTEQYF TGTGCCAGCTCACCACGTTCACCAGGGGCACTTACCGAGCAGTACTTC
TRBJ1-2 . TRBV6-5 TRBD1 CASSTPGQVPRYTF TGTGCCAGCAGCACCCCGGGACAGGTCCCGCGCTACACCTTC
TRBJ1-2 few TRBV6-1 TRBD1 CASSEGQIYGYTF TGTGCCAGCAGTGAGGGACAGATTTATGGCTACACCTTC